This entry features one TCR beta chain sequence. Original processing methods: Nucleated cell counts were estimated from reference gene primer amplification. Profiled with immunoSEQ multiplex PCR; TCRdb holds only in-frame clones, not every one. That table is the source of V, J and clone size, and D and trimming were worked out from the DNA. The sample has roughly 25,000 clones; around 70% are singletons. This sample was taken from a study of blood T cell repertoires in COVID-19. Study-wide background: The United States, Italy and Spain provided the acute and convalescent COVID-19 samples. In each case, the material was cDNA or gDNA derived from T cells, B-cell-depleted T cells, or PBMCs.

Germline values: CDR1 SEHNR, CDR2 FQNEAQ (reference sequence). This CDR3 has 13 residues. Losses at the gene ends were 0 bases for V and 8 bases for J; bases not matched to a gene: 3. Sequencing was performed on peripheral blood. The TCR sequence derives from a woman older than 75 with acute or convalescent COVID-19. V usage is TRBV7-9 and J usage is TRBJ1-2; 7 bases match TRBD1. The CDR3 nucleotides are TGTGCCAGCAGCTTAGCAGGGGGCGGCGGCTACACCTTC. This encodes CASSLAGGGGYTF.